A selection of T cell receptor beta chains follows, all from one sample in a study of shared clonotypes between healthy human individuals. The assay was immunoSEQ multiplex PCR, and TCRdb's table has in-frame clones only and misses some. The top ten hold roughly 12% of the sample, which has 400,000 to 550,000 clones, around 80% seen once. The sample taken for sequencing was PBMCs. Receptors originate from a woman aged 40 to 55 in good health. Some clones in this sample may be carry-over from other donors' samples. Both conserved end residues are part of each CDR3. D genes are given only for firm matches. Expanded clones get a size class; other rows say once, few or many, or leave the size out.

j_call,v_call,clone_size,d_call,cdr3_aa,cdr3_nt
TRBJ2-5,TRBV15,NA,TRBD1,CATSRGTGAQETQYF,TGTGCCACCAGCAGAGGGACAGGCGCCCAAGAGACCCAGTACTTC
TRBJ2-5,TRBV19,once,TRBD2,CASSGAGVQETQYF,TGTGCCAGTAGCGGCGCGGGGGTCCAAGAGACCCAGTACTTC
TRBJ2-7,TRBV5-1,NA,NA,CASSLIRGGEQYF,TGCGCCAGCAGCTTGATCCGGGGAGGAGAGCAGTACTTC
TRBJ1-5,TRBV19,few,NA,CASSLRSKGDQPQHF,TGTGCCAGTAGTCTACGGTCCAAAGGGGATCAGCCCCAGCATTTT
TRBJ2-1,TRBV5-1,NA,TRBD1,CASSSGDRDYNEQFF,TGCGCCAGCAGCTCGGGGGACAGGGACTACAATGAGCAGTTCTTC
TRBJ1-2,TRBV6-1,NA,NA,CASRDTTNYGYTF,TGTGCCAGCAGGGATACAACTAACTATGGCTACACCTTC
TRBJ1-6,TRBV5-6,NA,NA,CASSSLGNNNSPLHF,TGTGCCAGCAGCTCCCTGGGAAACAATAATTCACCCCTCCACTTT
TRBJ1-3,TRBV6-5,NA,NA,CASSYRDLSGNTIYF,TGTGCCAGCAGTTACAGGGACCTCTCTGGAAACACCATATATTTT
TRBJ2-3,TRBV7-9,NA,TRBD1,CASSPSWTGRTDTQYF,TGTGCCAGCAGCCCTTCCTGGACAGGGAGGACAGATACGCAGTATTTT
TRBJ2-1,TRBV2,NA,TRBD2,CASSAALAGGSSYNEQFF,TGTGCCAGCAGTGCAGCACTAGCGGGAGGGAGCTCCTACAATGAGCAGTTCTTC
TRBJ2-3,TRBV6-4,many,NA,CASSDSSAASTDTQYF,TGTGCCAGCAGTGATTCTAGCGCCGCTAGCACAGATACGCAGTATTTT
TRBJ2-1,TRBV27,NA,TRBD2,CASSFFPRDYIHYEQFF,TGTGCCAGCAGTTTCTTCCCCCGGGACTACATACATTATGAGCAGTTCTTC
TRBJ1-3,TRBV15,NA,NA,CATSRTTLTRFSGNTIYF,TGTGCCACCAGCAGAACAACACTAACCCGATTCTCTGGAAACACCATATATTTT
TRBJ2-3,TRBV18,NA,NA,CASSQGQGSQYF,TGTGCCAGCTCCCAAGGCCAGGGGTCGCAGTATTTT
TRBJ2-1,TRBV2,NA,NA,CASSVAHEQFF,TGTGCCAGCAGTGTAGCCCATGAGCAGTTCTTC